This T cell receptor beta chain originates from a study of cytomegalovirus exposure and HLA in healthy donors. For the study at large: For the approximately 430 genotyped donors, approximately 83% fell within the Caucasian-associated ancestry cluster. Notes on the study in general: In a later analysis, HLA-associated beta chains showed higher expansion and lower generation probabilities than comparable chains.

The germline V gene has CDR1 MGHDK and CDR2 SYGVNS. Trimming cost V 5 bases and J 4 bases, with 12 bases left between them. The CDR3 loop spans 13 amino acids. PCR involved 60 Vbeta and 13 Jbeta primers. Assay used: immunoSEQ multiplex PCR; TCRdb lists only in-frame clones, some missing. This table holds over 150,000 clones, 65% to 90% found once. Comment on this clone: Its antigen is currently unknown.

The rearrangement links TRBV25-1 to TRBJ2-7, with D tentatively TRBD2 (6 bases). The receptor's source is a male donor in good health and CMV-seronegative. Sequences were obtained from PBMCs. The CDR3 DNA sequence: TGTGCCAGCAGTAGGGGACTGGAATACGAGCAGTACTTC. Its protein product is CASSRGLEYEQYF.